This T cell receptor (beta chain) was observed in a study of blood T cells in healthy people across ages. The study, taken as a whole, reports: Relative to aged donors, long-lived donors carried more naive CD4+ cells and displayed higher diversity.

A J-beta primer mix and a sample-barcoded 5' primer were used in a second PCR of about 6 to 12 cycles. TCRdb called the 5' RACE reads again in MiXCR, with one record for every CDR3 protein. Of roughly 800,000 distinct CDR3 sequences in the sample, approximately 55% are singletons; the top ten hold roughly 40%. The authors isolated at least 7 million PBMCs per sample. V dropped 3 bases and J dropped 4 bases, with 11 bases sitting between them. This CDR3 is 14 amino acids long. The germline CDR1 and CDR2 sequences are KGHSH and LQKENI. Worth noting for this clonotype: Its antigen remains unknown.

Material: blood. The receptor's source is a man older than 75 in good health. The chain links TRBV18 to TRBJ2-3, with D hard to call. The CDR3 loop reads CASSPLVSADTQYF. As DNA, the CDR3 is TGTGCCAGCTCACCCCTCGTGTCGGCAGATACGCAGTATTTT.